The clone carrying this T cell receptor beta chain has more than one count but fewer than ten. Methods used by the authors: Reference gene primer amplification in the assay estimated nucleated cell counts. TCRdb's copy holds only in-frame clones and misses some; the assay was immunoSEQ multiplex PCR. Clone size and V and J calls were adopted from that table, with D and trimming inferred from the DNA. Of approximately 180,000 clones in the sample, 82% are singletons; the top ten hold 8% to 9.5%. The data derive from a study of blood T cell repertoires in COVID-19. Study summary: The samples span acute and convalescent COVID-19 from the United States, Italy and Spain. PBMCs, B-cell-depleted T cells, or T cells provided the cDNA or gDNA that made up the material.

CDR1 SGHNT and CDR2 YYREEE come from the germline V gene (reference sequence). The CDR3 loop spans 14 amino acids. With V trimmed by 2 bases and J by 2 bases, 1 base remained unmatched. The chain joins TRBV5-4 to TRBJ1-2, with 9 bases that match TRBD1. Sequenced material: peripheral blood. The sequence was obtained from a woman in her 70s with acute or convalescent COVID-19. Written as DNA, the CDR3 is TGTGCCAGCAGCTTTGGGACAGGGAACTATGGCTACACCTTC. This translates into CASSFGTGNYGYTF.